This T cell receptor (beta chain) is drawn from a study of vaccination and CD4 T cells after COVID-19. In the study overall: Investigators drew the post-COVID samples a median around 100 days after diagnosis, with a range of 35 to 161.

This sample's treatment: approximately 9-day PBMC culture with coronavirus spike peptide pools or control peptides (ViraFEST assay). Antigen-specific T cell expansion with peptide pools preceded TCR sequencing in the ViraFEST approach. This CDR3 is 12 amino acids long. Germline assignment: CDR1 LNHNV and CDR2 YYDKDF (reference sequence). V lost 0 bases and J lost 7, with 7 bases in between. Researchers used the Oncomine TCR Beta short-read assay to sequence DNA from cultured CD4+ T cells. TCRdb independently ran MiXCR on the PCR reads; one entry per CDR3 protein. Seen here are over 10,000 distinct CDR3 sequences, 40% to 55% observed once, and the top ten hold about 7.4%. Worth noting for this clonotype: Its antigen remains unidentified.

Sequenced sample: CD4+ T cells from blood, cultured in vitro. This sequence originates from a human donor who had recovered from COVID-19. The rearrangement joins TRBV15 to TRBJ2-7; D tentatively reads TRBD1 or TRBD2 (5 bases each). CDR3 region: CATSRDWGEQYF. The DNA for the CDR3 is TGTGCCACCAGCAGAGATTGGGGGGAGCAGTACTTC. Based on the CDR3 plus reference TRBV15 and TRBJ2-7, the full variable domain is DAMVIQNPRYQVTQFGKPVTLSCSQTLNHNVMYWYQQKSSQAPKLLFHYYDKDFNNEADTPDNFQSRRPNTSFCFLDIRSPGLGDTAMYLCATSRDWGEQYFGPGTRLTVT.